Sequencing of this T cell receptor (beta chain) was carried out in a study of shared clonotypes between healthy human individuals. Study as a whole: Two female and a few male donors aged 18 to 49 were enrolled. Whole-study findings and limits: Between a few donors, naive CD4 clonotypes were shared at a level of about 5%.

Germline V gene lookup returns CDR1 SGHRS and CDR2 YFSETQ. This CDR3 is built from 14 residues. The V end was cut by 4 bases, the J end by 0 bases, with 10 bases between. As concerns this clone: Its antigen is not identified. Other DNA sequences in this sample translate to the same CDR3.

For sorted subsets, 150 to 200 ng DNA per replicate equaled about 31,000 T cell genomes. Here immunoSEQ multiplex PCR was the method, and the copy in TCRdb shows in-frame clones only, minus some. The sample lists approximately 1.5 million clones, roughly 98% occurring once. The sequence came from a young man in good health. The chain is built from TRBV5-1 and TRBJ1-1; a possible D gene is TRBD1 (5 bases). The sequencing input was naive CD4+ T cells sorted from blood. Subset of the sample: CD45RA+ positively selected. The CDR3 loop is CASSPGALNTEAFF. The CDR3 nucleotides read TGCGCCAGCAGCCCCGGGGCTTTGAACACTGAAGCTTTCTTT. Full variable domain (outside the CDR3, taken from reference TRBV5-1 and TRBJ1-1): KAGVTQTPRYLIKTRGQQVTLSCSPISGHRSVSWYQQTPGQGLQFLFEYFSETQRNKGNFPGRFSGRQFSNSRSEMNVSTLELGDSALYLCASSPGALNTEAFFGQGTRLTVV.